This entry concerns a single T cell receptor (beta chain). The antigen it recognizes is unknown. No clone much larger than this one lies a single base away; base qualities are absent. The source of the sample is a study of chemoradiotherapy in HPV16-positive cancers (dated by TCRdb to about 2022). Regarding the research as a whole: Candidate HPV-specific T-cell clones and common TCR motifs were defined through functional T-cell assays on cells from a couple of HPV16-positive patients. The study asked whether T-cell immunity against the HPV oncoproteins E6 and E7 changes during chemoradiotherapy and whether it affects survival. TCR repertoires from 86 patients with HPV-related cancers were then used to track the candidate HPV-specific TCRs and motifs. Results and caveats for the whole study, not just this receptor: In HPV16-positive patients, expansion of HPV-responsive T cells during chemoradiotherapy was associated with improved recurrence-free survival. Expansion of candidate HPV-specific clones and E7-related TCR motifs was observed in the tumor microenvironment during treatment, whereas no such expansion was observed for non-HPV-specific T cells. The survival association was reported for HPV16-positive patients, and the functional definition of HPV-specific T cells was derived from only two HPV16-positive patients.

The method was the immunoSEQ multiplex PCR assay. TCRdb's version of the immuneACCESS table is confined to in-frame rearrangements and falls short of the full clone set. An unresolved V gene accounts for under half of the shortfall where checked; the remainder is of unknown origin. This sample gives more than 11,000 clones in total; less than 70% of them show up just once. Clones ranked in the top ten supply around a fifth of the sample. From the cysteine up to the phenylalanine, the CDR3 has a length of 12 residues. Only CDR3 DNA remains: 36 bases, in frame from the first base. Per the germline V gene, LGHNT is the CDR1 and FRNRAP is the CDR2. The germline ends are 10 bases apart after V is trimmed by 3 bases and J by 7 bases. Repertoires were sampled repeatedly over the course of chemoradiotherapy so that clonal expansion in the tumor microenvironment could be followed.

The TCR was taken from a human donor with HPV-associated anogenital cancer. Sample collection was performed from a patient who underwent chemoradiotherapy. The chain joins TRBV12-5 to TRBJ2-7; no D gene is confidently identified. The nucleotide sequence is given as TGTGCTAGTGGTTTACGGGTCCGAGAGCAGTACTTC. It specifies CASGLRVREQYF.